This T cell receptor (beta chain) was recovered during a study of cytomegalovirus exposure and HLA in healthy donors. Study overall: An early release of data contained about 85 million unique TCRs, which came from HLA-typed donors.

Whole-study findings and limits: Rates of TCR association differed by HLA locus in a later analysis, with DRB1 highest and HLA-C lowest. Cytomegalovirus status, reportedly, was diagnosed with high specificity and sensitivity by the classifier. Links to common viral pathogens appeared, in a later analysis, for several of the most significant clusters.

The PCR used 60 Vbeta and 13 Jbeta primers. This table comes from immunoSEQ multiplex PCR, and its TCRdb copy is limited to in-frame clones, with some not included. The sample has approximately 54,000 clones; roughly 84% are singletons. V was clipped by 6 bases and J by 2 bases; unmatched bases: 3. The CDR3 consists of 15 residues. Germline V gene sequence: CDR1 MNHEY, CDR2 SMNVEV (reference sequence). About this clone: Its antigen remains unknown.

This TCR was sampled from a woman aged 18-30 years in good health and CMV-seronegative. The genes are TRBV27 and TRBJ2-1; 11 nucleotides agree with TRBD2. Material for sequencing was PBMCs. CDR3 bases: TGTGCCAGCAGCGTACTAGCGGGAGCCTACAATGAGCAGTTCTTC. Translating gives CASSVLAGAYNEQFF.